The 23 T cell receptor beta chains presented below share a single source sample, sequenced in a study of human T cells and chemical hapten exposure. Specified time point: patch test 2, 6 weeks after DPC sensitization. The treatment was: therapeutic diphenylcyclopropenone sensitization with weekly scalp DPC. TCRdb used MiXCR to reprocess the RACE reads, holding one entry per CDR3 protein. This sample has around 360,000 distinct CDR3 sequences, with more than 5% found just once. Sequencing used whole blood, obtained in connection with sensitization to the hapten diphenylcyclopropenone (DPC). The receptors here all came from a woman aged 18-30 years with alopecia areata. Some clones in this sample may be carry-over from other donors' samples.

This clonotype was detected many times. This chain uses TRBV7-2 with TRBJ1-5; D remains unclear. The CDR3 runs 15 residues. Germline V lookup: CDR1 SGHTA, CDR2 FQGNSA. The germline V and J ends were trimmed by 4 bases and 4 bases, with 14 bases remaining between them. The CDR3 here is CASSSFADGNQPQHF. CDR3 coding DNA: TGTGCCAGCAGCTCCTTCGCGGACGGAAATCAGCCCCAGCATTTT.

This clonotype was recorded many times. V gene TRBV28 combines with J gene TRBJ1-5; D gene uncertain. CDR3 length: 14 residues. Looked up from germline, CDR1 is MDHEN and CDR2 is SYDVKM. With 4 bases removed from V and 3 bases from J, the gap between germline ends came to 10 bases. CDR3 in amino acids: CASSSLQHNQPQHF. In nucleotides, the CDR3 is TGTGCCAGCAGTTCCCTCCAGCACAATCAGCCCCAGCATTTT. Full variable domain (missing parts from reference TRBV28 and TRBJ1-5): DVKVTQSSRYLVKRTGEKVFLECVQDMDHENMFWYRQDPGLGLRLIYFSYDVKMKEKGDIPEGYSVSREKKERFSLILESASTNQTSMYLCASSSLQHNQPQHFGDGTRLSIL.

The chain has TRBV29-1 and TRBJ2-2; no clear D gene. Germline-derived CDR1 and CDR2 are SQVTM and ANQGSEA. Trimming shortened V by 3 bases and J by 2 bases, and 7 bases separated the two germline ends. The CDR3 contains 13 residues. In DNA, the CDR3 is TGCAGCGTTGACGGCGGAAACACCGGGGAGCTGTTTTTT. Amino acids: CSVDGGNTGELFF.

The chain recombines TRBV13 with TRBJ2-5, with 8 bases identical to TRBD1. Trimming at V came to 5 bases and at J to 4 bases, leaving 9 bases not matched to a gene. The CDR3 is 15 amino acids. CDR1 PRHDT and CDR2 FYEKMQ come from the germline V gene (reference sequence). CDR3: CASSPRTGRGETQYF. The CDR3 nucleotides are TGTGCCAGCAGCCCTAGGACAGGGCGAGGAGAGACCCAGTACTTC.

A few counts support this clonotype. The chain recombines TRBV25-1 with TRBJ1-1; tentatively, D is TRBD1 (6 bases). The V gene's germline CDR1 is MGHDK and CDR2 SYGVNS. The length of the CDR3 is 15 residues. Between the trimmed V and J ends, which lost 1 base and 5 bases, there was a span of 14 bases. CDR3 amino acids: CASSESHRERTEAFF. In nucleotides, the CDR3 is TGTGCCAGCAGTGAATCCCACAGGGAGAGGACTGAAGCTTTCTTT. The variable domain in full, with the rest retrieved from reference TRBV25-1 and TRBJ1-1, is EADIYQTPRYLVIGTGKKITLECSQTMGHDKMYWYQQDPGMELHLIHYSYGVNSTEKGDLSSESTVSRIRTEHFPLTLESARPSHTSQYLCASSESHRERTEAFFGQGTRLTVV.

This clonotype was detected ten times or more. The chain has TRBV7-2 and TRBJ1-4, with 7 bases that match TRBD1. Looked up from germline, CDR1 is SGHTA and CDR2 is FQGNSA. The CDR3 has 16 residues. V was clipped by 8 bases and J by 0 bases; unmatched bases: 9. CDR3 sequence: CASGRQGSATNEKLFF. For the CDR3, the DNA is TGTGCCAGCGGACGACAGGGCAGTGCAACTAATGAAAAACTGTTTTTT.

This clonotype was detected ten times or more. The chain joins TRBV29-1 to TRBJ1-2; possible D gene TRBD1, 6 bases. The germline V gene has CDR1 SQVTM and CDR2 ANQGSEA. V gave up 7 bases and J gave up 4 bases, with 10 bases separating them. CDR3 size: 11 residues. DNA for the CDR3: TGCAGCGGTGAGGACAGCTATGGCTACACCTTC. It yields the protein CSGEDSYGYTF.

This clonotype was seen more than once but under ten times. The genes are TRBV4-3 and TRBJ1-1, with 10 bases that match TRBD1. The CDR3 runs 17 residues. Germline V gene data show CDR1 as LGHNA and CDR2 as YSLEER. J was trimmed by 6 bases and V by 2 bases; bases with no gene match: 12. The chain's CDR3 is CASSQTNPGQGIAEAFF. The CDR3 DNA is TGCGCCAGCAGCCAAACAAATCCGGGACAGGGGATCGCTGAAGCTTTCTTT.

The chain is built from TRBV7-9 and TRBJ2-1, with TRBD2 identical over 8 bases. The J segment lost 0 bases and the V segment lost 7 bases, leaving 8 bases of the junction unmatched. The CDR3 extends over 16 amino acids. Germline V gene lookup returns CDR1 SEHNR and CDR2 FQNEAQ (reference sequence). CDR3 protein: CASTPGGRTSYNEQFF. CDR3 in DNA: TGTGCCAGCACGCCGGGGGGGCGAACCTCCTACAATGAGCAGTTCTTC. Full variable domain (outside the CDR3, taken from reference TRBV7-9 and TRBJ2-1): DTGVSQNPRHKITKRGQNVTFRCDPISEHNRLYWYRQTLGQGPEFLTYFQNEAQLEKSRLLSDRFSAERPKGSFSTLEIQRTEQGDSAMYLCASTPGGRTSYNEQFFGPGTRLTVL.

This clonotype has just a few counts. This chain joins TRBV12-3 or TRBV12-4 and TRBJ2-7; possibly TRBD1 for D (6 bases). This CDR3 is 12 amino acids long. V lost 5 bases and J 5 bases, leaving 10 bases between the germline ends. CDR3: CASSPGVDEQYF. CDR3 coding DNA: TGTGCCAGCAGTCCAGGGGTTGACGAGCAGTACTTC.

The J gene is TRBJ2-2, the V gene TRBV10-2; 9 nucleotides align to TRBD1. This CDR3 spans 13 amino acids. V was clipped by 7 bases and J by 7 bases; unmatched bases: 4. Germline-derived CDR1 and CDR2 are WSHSY and SAAADI. In nucleotides, the CDR3 is TGCGCCAGCAACAGGGGGCTTGGCGGGGAGCTGTTTTTT. Its protein is CASNRGLGGELFF.

This clonotype was detected ten times or more. V usage is TRBV7-2 and J usage is TRBJ1-5; D might be TRBD1 (5 bases). This CDR3 is 15 amino acids long. CDR1 is SGHTA, CDR2 FQGNSA, per germline. V gave up 1 base and J gave up 3 bases, with 10 bases separating them. CDR3 sequence: CASSLVRGPNQPQHF. As DNA, the CDR3 is TGTGCCAGCAGCTTAGTTAGGGGTCCCAATCAGCCCCAGCATTTT.

The chain carries TRBV20-1 and TRBJ1-2, with D perhaps TRBD1 (6 bases). Trimming shortened V by 6 bases and J by 7 bases, and 12 bases separated the two germline ends. From germline, CDR1 is DFQATT and CDR2 SNEGSKA (reference sequence). The CDR3 sequence is 11 residues long. For the CDR3, the DNA is TGCAGTGCAGGACAGCCCATTGGCTACACCTTC. Its protein product is CSAGQPIGYTF.

This clonotype was recorded a few times. This sequence joins TRBV6-5 and TRBJ1-3; possible D gene TRBD1, 5 bases. Between the trimmed V and J ends, which lost 2 bases and 1 base, there was a span of 12 bases. CDR1 and CDR2 from the germline V gene are MNHEY and SVGAGI. CDR3 length: 16 amino acids. The CDR3: CASSYGRAPSGNTIYF. The CDR3 nucleotides are TGTGCCAGCAGTTACGGCAGGGCCCCATCTGGAAACACCATATATTTT.

This clonotype was detected many times. The rearrangement uses TRBV6-2 or TRBV6-3 and TRBJ2-1, with 8 bases lining up with TRBD2. The junction had 12 bases not matched to a gene; V was cut back by 2 bases and J by 6 bases. Germline lookup yields CDR1 MNHEY and CDR2 SVGEGT. CDR3 size: 17 residues. CDR3 residues: CASSYSGGRILSNEQFF. In DNA form, the CDR3 reads TGTGCCAGCAGTTACAGCGGGGGACGGATCCTAAGCAATGAGCAGTTCTTC.

This clonotype showed up just a few times. The rearrangement uses TRBV12-3 or TRBV12-4 and TRBJ2-3; possible D gene TRBD1, 5 bases. The CDR3 spans 12 residues. Trimming pared 3 bases from V and 5 bases from J, leaving 6 bases between. The CDR3 coding sequence is TGTGCCAGCAGTTTCGGACAAGATACGCAGTATTTT. Protein sequence: CASSFGQDTQYF.

This clonotype has just a few counts. The chain carries TRBV4-3 and TRBJ1-3; no clear D. V was clipped by 0 bases and J by 0 bases, with 9 bases between them. Germline V lookup: CDR1 LGHNA, CDR2 YSLEER. This CDR3 has 16 residues. The CDR3, as DNA: TGCGCCAGCAGCCAAGAGCCGGTTCGCTCTGGAAACACCATATATTTT. Translating gives CASSQEPVRSGNTIYF.

A few counts support this clonotype. This sequence joins TRBV6-2 or TRBV6-3 and TRBJ2-1; a weak D match, TRBD2 (5 bases). CDR3 length: 11 residues. CDR1 and CDR2 from the germline V gene are MNHEY and SVGEGT. V was clipped by 7 bases and J by 5 bases, with 6 bases between them. CDR3 region: CASTRDNEQFF. The CDR3 coding sequence is TGTGCCAGCACGAGGGACAATGAGCAGTTCTTC.

A few counts support this clonotype. V usage is TRBV20-1 and J usage is TRBJ1-1; possibly TRBD1 for D (5 bases). CDR3 size: 11 residues. Trimming removed 6 bases at V and 10 bases at J, with 15 bases between. The germline V gene has CDR1 DFQATT and CDR2 SNEGSKA (reference sequence). CDR3 amino acids: CSARDGERAFF. CDR3 coding DNA: TGCAGTGCCAGGGACGGAGAGAGAGCTTTCTTT.

This clonotype was counted many times. The chain is built from TRBV7-2 and TRBJ1-2; the D gene is possibly TRBD1 (5 bases). V lost 5 bases and J 1 base, leaving 17 bases between the germline ends. The germline V gene encodes CDR1 SGHTA and CDR2 FQGNSA. This CDR3 comprises 16 residues. Here the CDR3 reads CASSPRGGRVNYGYTF. The CDR3, as DNA: TGTGCCAGCAGCCCGAGAGGTGGCAGGGTTAACTATGGCTACACCTTC.

This clonotype turned up a few times. The chain uses TRBV20-1 and TRBJ2-3; 8 nucleotides match TRBD2. Looked up from germline, CDR1 is DFQATT and CDR2 is SNEGSKA (reference sequence). V was pared by 3 bases and J by 1 base, with 3 bases of the junction left unmatched. The CDR3 has 14 amino acids. CDR3 nucleotides: TGCAGTGCTAGGCGGACTAGCCGCACAGATACGCAGTATTTT. This encodes CSARRTSRTDTQYF.

The sample holds many counts of this clonotype. The chain uses TRBV23-1 and TRBJ1-2; D remains ambiguous. TRBV23-1 belongs to the ORF category, with a function that is uncertain. The CDR3 extends over 12 amino acids. Trimming pared 2 bases from V and 8 bases from J, leaving 9 bases between. CDR3 bases: TGCGCCAGCAGTCAAGTGGGCCGGGGCTACACCTTC. Its translation is CASSQVGRGYTF.

This clonotype appeared a few times. The V and J genes are TRBV19 and TRBJ1-5; D is unresolved. Germline V CDR1 and CDR2: LNHDA, SQIVND (reference sequence). The CDR3 sequence is 13 residues long. Trimming cost V 2 bases and J 4 bases, with 6 bases left between them. The CDR3 DNA reads TGTGCCAGTAGTATAATCCCTAATCAGCCCCAGCATTTT. It encodes CASSIIPNQPQHF. The full variable domain, in which reference TRBV19 and TRBJ1-5 provide the parts outside the CDR3, is DGGITQSPKYLFRKEGQNVTLSCEQNLNHDAMYWYRQDPGQGLRLIYYSQIVNDFQKGDIAEGYSVSREKKESFPLTVTSAQKNPTAFYLCASSIIPNQPQHFGDGTRLSIL.